This section outlines one T cell receptor beta chain sequence together with its context. Its antigen is unidentified. The sample originates from a study of T-cell memory formation after mild COVID-19. The 5'RACE method, run with constant-segment primers, produced TCR alpha and TCR beta cDNA libraries (carrying sample barcodes and UMIs). Via MiXCR, TCRdb re-called the 5' RACE reads, giving one row per CDR3 protein. The table has about 90,000 distinct CDR3 sequences, roughly 16% seen once. Findings and limits, study-wide: Most CD4+ clones that shrank were in CM and EM, while CD8+ ones turned up in EMRA.

This receptor was identified in a man younger than 30 who had mild COVID-19 (a few samples of this study predate the infection). Cell type and time point are not known. Specimen: PBMCs or a T cell subset sorted from them (not recorded which).

CDR3 bases: TGCGCCAGCAGCCCTCGGGAGAGGAGCAATCAGCCCCAGCATTTT. Amino acid sequence: CASSPRERSNQPQHF. The chain uses TRBV4-1 and TRBJ1-5; no definite D call. Between the trimmed V and J ends, which lost 4 bases and 1 base, there was a span of 11 bases. This CDR3 spans 15 amino acids. The germline V gene encodes CDR1 MGHRA and CDR2 YSYEKL.